The sequence of this T cell receptor beta chain was determined in a study of blood T cell repertoires in COVID-19 (dated by TCRdb to the early 2020s). For the wider study: Samples from collaborators originated in the United States, Italy and Spain and spanned both the acute and convalescent phases of COVID-19. The material from the prospective study consisted of cDNA or gDNA derived from T cells, B-cell-depleted T cells, or PBMCs. The dataset comprised deeply sampled blood TCRbeta repertoires from subjects exposed to, actively infected with, or recovered from COVID-19. A freely available public database, intended as a resource for researchers studying the immune response to SARS-CoV-2, is where the repertoires were released. Samples came from the ongoing ImmuneRACE study (first 160 participants) plus 1,254 subjects from 6 global collaborators. A de-identified subject ID, COVID-19 status, age in years and sex were almost always included in the sample metadata. HLA class I and class II types, where available, came from metadata supplied by the sample provider rather than from assay-based typing. What the research found in general, with its limitations: How much clinical and demographic metadata was included differed by source and by participant, and the metadata was provided uncurated.

Details on this clone: It has no known antigen specificity. No per-base quality is available; no much larger clone lies one base away.

At one collaborating source in Seattle, patients were enrolled during active infection and were followed longitudinally through the course of disease. Each collaborating institution followed its own protocols to collect whole blood in K2EDTA tubes. For TCRbeta analysis, collaborator samples were shipped as frozen whole blood, as isolated PBMCs, or as DNA extracted from either sample type. TCRbeta CDR3 regions were amplified from genomic DNA by means of the immunoSEQ Assay, a bias-controlled multiplex PCR. Regarding the original processing steps: The number of nucleated cells in each sample was estimated by amplification of reference gene primers within the assay. Sequence reads were collapsed and filtered to measure the absolute abundance of every unique TCRbeta CDR3 rearrangement. For each sample, productive Simpson clonality was calculated by taking the square root of Simpson's diversity index across productive rearrangements. Held by TCRdb, this immuneACCESS table contains in-frame sequences only and omits some clones. Under half of the omission traces to an unresolved V gene where checked; the cause of the rest is unknown. V and J calls plus clone size are reproduced from that table; the DNA served to infer D and trimming. For this sample there are about 170,000 clones; approximately 86% appear just once. Jointly, the top ten make up about 2.5% of the sample.

The CDR3 numbers 13 residues from cysteine through phenylalanine. The kept DNA is CDR3 alone, 39 bases in frame from the first base. V ends up 7 bases short and J 7 bases short, with an unmatched junction base count of 6. CDR1 MNHEY and CDR2 SVGAGI were looked up in the germline V gene. Recombination linked TRBV6-5 to TRBJ2-1; 8 bases in between match TRBD2. This receptor was taken from a woman of 80 years or more with COVID-19, enrolled during active disease. Sequences were obtained from peripheral blood. CDR3 reads: CASTRGGANEQFF. The nucleotide sequence reads TGTGCCAGCACCCGGGGGGGGGCGAATGAGCAGTTCTTC.